This TCR beta chain appears in the sequencing data of a study of blood T cell repertoires in COVID-19. Libraries were prepared by immunoSEQ multiplex PCR; TCRdb keeps only in-frame clonotypes and omits some of them. The table has some 50,000 clones, about 78% seen once. Germline lookup yields CDR1 LNHDA and CDR2 SQIVND (reference sequence). The CDR3 runs to 12 residues. V lost 7 bases and J lost 7; bases outside the gene matches: 7. The genes are TRBV19 and TRBJ2-7, with 7 bases that match TRBD2. The sample comprised peripheral blood. The receptor comes from a human donor in a cohort sampled during active COVID-19. CDR3 bases: TGTGCCAGTAAGCAAACGGGAGGAGAGCAGTACTTC. Protein sequence: CASKQTGGEQYF.